This entry lists 32 T cell receptor beta chains sequenced from one sample in a study of cytomegalovirus exposure and HLA in healthy donors (dated by TCRdb to the late 2010s). Library construction relied on the immunoSEQ multiplex PCR assay. A mixture of 60 forward primers for TCR Vbeta segments and 13 reverse primers for TCR Jbeta segments was used in the multiplex PCR. This is the immuneACCESS table as TCRdb keeps it, with only in-frame sequences that have V and J called. A part of the clones is gone; compared with another copy, unresolved V genes explain less than half, and the rest is unexplained. The sample table records about 120,000 clones; around 86% of these occur just once. Jointly, the top ten make up around 2.2% of the sample. Sequenced: PBMCs. The receptor set was obtained from a woman between 35 and 50 years old in good health and CMV-seronegative.

This clone appeared a few times. The gene calls are TRBV18 and TRBJ2-2; no clear D gene. This CDR3 has 14 amino acids. Trimming took off 4 bases at V and 0 bases at J, with 6 bases between the two ends. CDR1 is KGHSH and CDR2 is LQKENI in the germline V gene. This CDR3 reads CASSQSSNTGELFF. CDR3 in DNA: TGTGCCAGCTCACAAAGCTCGAACACCGGGGAGCTGTTTTTT. The full variable domain, in which reference TRBV18 and TRBJ2-2 provide the parts outside the CDR3, is NAGVMQNPRHLVRRRGQEARLRCSPMKGHSHVYWYRQLPEEGLKFMVYLQKENIIDESGMPKERFSAEFPKEGPSILRIQQVVRGDSAAYFCASSQSSNTGELFFGEGSRLTVL.

V and J are TRBV10-3 and TRBJ2-3, with TRBD2 identical over 14 bases. Per germline, CDR1 ENHRY and CDR2 SYGVKD. The CDR3 runs 16 residues. V trimming: 6 bases; J trimming: 2 bases; junction bases outside the gene matches: 4. The CDR3 region has the DNA TGTGCCATCAGGGGGACTAGCGGGGGCCTCACAGATACGCAGTATTTT. Residues: CAIRGTSGGLTDTQYF.

This chain links TRBV30 with TRBJ2-5; 9 bases match TRBD2. V shed 3 bases and J 5 bases; nucleotides not matched to a gene: 4. The germline CDR1 and CDR2 sequences are GTSNPN and SVGIG (reference sequence). The CDR3 runs 13 residues. In DNA, the CDR3 is TGTGCCTGGAGGGCTAGCGGGGTGGAGACCCAGTACTTC. Its protein product is CAWRASGVETQYF.

This clone showed up just once. The chain uses TRBV4-2 and TRBJ2-5; D might be TRBD2 (6 bases). The CDR3 is made up of 17 amino acids. Germline lookup yields CDR1 LGHNA and CDR2 YNFKEQ. Trimming took 6 bases from V and 4 from J, leaving 24 bases between them. The CDR3 bases are TGTGCCAGCAGTAGAAAATTAGGAGCAGGCGGGGTAGAGACCCAGTACTTC. Protein sequence: CASSRKLGAGGVETQYF.

The J gene is TRBJ2-3, the V gene TRBV10-3; 8 bases align to TRBD2. CDR3 length: 16 residues. Germline CDR1 is ENHRY and CDR2 is SYGVKD. V lost 3 bases to trimming and J lost 0 bases; unmatched junction nucleotides: 5. The CDR3 here is CAISDTGGRSTDTQYF. In nucleotides, the CDR3 is TGTGCCATCAGTGATACGGGGGGGCGGAGCACAGATACGCAGTATTTT.

The chain recombines TRBV4-2 with TRBJ2-7; tentatively, D is TRBD2 (7 bases). V was clipped by 0 bases and J by 5 bases, with 17 bases between them. This CDR3 comprises 16 residues. Germline V lookup: CDR1 LGHNA, CDR2 YNFKEQ. The CDR3 here is CASSQEKGGARNEQYF. CDR3 sequence (DNA): TGTGCCAGCAGCCAAGAAAAAGGGGGGGCTCGGAACGAGCAGTACTTC.

The chain is built from TRBV5-1 and TRBJ2-2, with 11 nucleotides matching TRBD2. V dropped 0 bases and J dropped 6; count of bases not matched to a gene: 10. Looked up from germline, CDR1 is SGHRS and CDR2 is YFSETQ. The CDR3 consists of 18 residues. CDR3 loop: CASSLVPSGGTGAGELFF. The CDR3 DNA reads TGCGCCAGCAGCTTGGTCCCTAGCGGGGGGACCGGCGCCGGGGAGCTGTTTTTT.

This chain links TRBV11-2 with TRBJ2-5; TRBD2 matches 7 bases. After removal of 4 bases from V and 7 bases from J, the junction contained 12 bases not matched to a gene. The length of the CDR3 is 15 residues. Germline-derived CDR1 and CDR2 are SGHAT and FQNNGV. The CDR3 nucleotides are TGTGCCAGCAGCTCCACTAGCGTGTCGCAGGTGACCCAGTACTTC. It is translated as CASSSTSVSQVTQYF. Variable domain in full (rest from reference TRBV11-2 and TRBJ2-5): EAGVAQSPRYKIIEKRQSVAFWCNPISGHATLYWYQQILGQGPKLLIQFQNNGVVDDSQLPKDRFSAERLKGVDSTLKIQPAKLEDSAVYLCASSSTSVSQVTQYFGPGTRLLVL.

A few counts support this clone. The gene calls are TRBV6-4 and TRBJ1-1; D gene ambiguous. Trimming left V 4 bases short and J 5 bases short, with 11 bases between. CDR3 length equals 13 residues. CDR1 is MRHNA and CDR2 is SNTAGT in the germline V gene. As DNA, the CDR3 is TGTGCCAGCAGTGTGGAAGGAGGGACTGAAGCTTTCTTT. Translation: CASSVEGGTEAFF.

There are a few counts of this clone. This CDR3 is also generated by other DNA sequences in the sample. The genes are TRBV30 and TRBJ1-1; D is possibly TRBD1 (6 bases). Germline V lookup: CDR1 GTSNPN, CDR2 SVGIG (reference sequence). Between the trimmed V and J ends, which lost 8 bases and 1 base, there was a span of 11 bases. The CDR3 length is 12 residues. The CDR3 bases are TGTGCCACCAAACAGGGGAACACTGAAGCTTTCTTT. It yields the protein CATKQGNTEAFF.

The chain carries TRBV25-1 and TRBJ1-6, with 8 bases that match TRBD1. Germline assignment: CDR1 MGHDK and CDR2 SYGVNS. With 5 bases clipped from V and 7 bases from J, the junction kept 4 bases outside the gene matches. The CDR3 sequence is 14 residues long. CDR3 sequence: CASSRTGKNSPLHF. CDR3 DNA: TGTGCCAGCAGTCGGACAGGGAAGAATTCACCCCTCCACTTT. The entire variable domain, with the rest obtained from reference TRBV25-1 and TRBJ1-6, is as follows: EADIYQTPRYLVIGTGKKITLECSQTMGHDKMYWYQQDPGMELHLIHYSYGVNSTEKGDLSSESTVSRIRTEHFPLTLESARPSHTSQYLCASSRTGKNSPLHFGNGTRLTVT.

The gene calls are TRBV30 and TRBJ2-1; 7 bases map to TRBD1. CDR3 length: 14 residues. V trimming: 2 bases; J trimming: 15 bases; junction bases outside the gene matches: 16. The germline V gene has CDR1 GTSNPN and CDR2 SVGIG (reference sequence). CDR3 nucleotides: TGTGCCTGGAGTTCCTCGACAGGGTTAGGCGATCCGTTCTTC. Protein product: CAWSSSTGLGDPFF.

This chain connects TRBV6-5 to TRBJ2-7; D possibly corresponds to TRBD2 (5 bases). The CDR3 totals 14 residues. CDR1 is MNHEY and CDR2 is SVGAGI in the germline V gene. Trimming stripped 6 bases from V and 2 bases from J, with 14 bases between. The CDR3 nucleotides read TGTGCCAGCAGCGCCAGAGGGCTAACCTACGAGCAGTACTTC. It encodes CASSARGLTYEQYF.

The chain joins TRBV18 to TRBJ1-1; possible D gene TRBD1, 6 bases. The CDR3 consists of 15 residues. V was shortened by 0 bases and J by 4 bases, with 12 bases between the two germline ends. Per germline, CDR1 KGHSH and CDR2 LQKENI. DNA for the CDR3: TGTGCCAGCTCACCACCGAACAGGGCAGGCACTGAAGCTTTCTTT. Translation: CASSPPNRAGTEAFF.

This clone is a singleton in its sample. The chain is built from TRBV27 and TRBJ1-2, with 8 bases that match TRBD1. CDR3 length equals 15 residues. V shed 5 bases and J 4 bases; nucleotides not matched to a gene: 9. The V gene's germline CDR1 is MNHEY and CDR2 SMNVEV (reference sequence). CDR3: CASSPFITGGYGYTF. The CDR3 DNA reads TGTGCCAGCAGTCCATTCATCACAGGGGGCTATGGCTACACCTTC.

The rearrangement links TRBV6-1 to TRBJ2-1; D possibly corresponds to TRBD1 (6 bases). Trimming left V 5 bases short and J 1 base short, with 9 bases between. Germline assignment: CDR1 MNHNS and CDR2 SASEGT. This CDR3 comprises 14 residues. CDR3 in amino acids: CASSRDNSYNEQFF. CDR3 in DNA: TGTGCCAGCAGTAGGGACAATTCCTACAATGAGCAGTTCTTC.

CDR3 sequence (DNA): TGCGCCAGCAGTGGGGGGGACTCCCCCAACGAGCAGTACTTC. It is translated as CASSGGDSPNEQYF. The chain links TRBV10-1 to TRBJ2-7, with TRBD2 as a possible D gene (6 bases). Trimming shortened V by 4 bases and J by 5 bases, and 15 bases separated the two germline ends. The CDR3 length is 14 residues. The germline V gene encodes CDR1 WNHNN and CDR2 SYGVQD (reference sequence).

The rearrangement links TRBV10-2 to TRBJ2-2; D may be TRBD2 (5 bases). The CDR3 extends over 21 amino acids. CDR1 is WSHSY and CDR2 is SAAADI in the germline V gene. The germline V and J ends were trimmed by 10 bases and 4 bases, with 37 bases remaining between them. CDR3 residues: CATTKGIGFGVPEVITGELFF. The CDR3 nucleotides read TGCGCCACCACCAAGGGCATCGGTTTTGGGGTCCCGGAGGTCATCACCGGGGAGCTGTTTTTT.

This chain links TRBV30 with TRBJ1-5; D gene uncertain. Trimming took off 0 bases at V and 4 bases at J, with 7 bases between the two ends. There are 13 residues in the CDR3. From germline, CDR1 is GTSNPN and CDR2 SVGIG (reference sequence). The CDR3 protein is CAWSVRSNQPQHF. CDR3 nucleotides: TGTGCCTGGAGTGTAAGGAGTAATCAGCCCCAGCATTTT.

The chain employs TRBV6-4 and TRBJ2-1; tentative D call: TRBD2 (6 bases). CDR1 and CDR2 from the germline V gene are MRHNA and SNTAGT. Trimming left V 2 bases short and J 9 bases short, with 17 bases between. CDR3 length: 15 amino acids. DNA of the CDR3: TGTGCCAGCAGTGACCTTACGGGAGACAGTACTGAGCAGTTCTTC. It is translated as CASSDLTGDSTEQFF.

The chain links TRBV2 to TRBJ1-1; D is undetermined. Between the trimmed V and J ends, which lost 8 bases and 1 base, there was a span of 17 bases. The CDR3 runs to 15 residues. Germline-derived CDR1 and CDR2 are SNHLY and FYNNEI. The CDR3 protein is CASREYREQNTEAFF. The CDR3 bases are TGTGCCAGCCGCGAATATCGGGAGCAGAACACTGAAGCTTTCTTT.

This clone occurred once. The rearrangement joins TRBV5-6 to TRBJ1-1; TRBD1 is a possible D gene (6 bases). V was clipped by 0 bases and J by 12 bases, with 15 bases between them. The CDR3 is 13 residues long. Per the germline V gene, CDR1 is SGHDT and CDR2 is YYEEEE. The CDR3 DNA reads TGTGCCAGCAGCTTGGATCATAGGGGGGGAACTTTCTTT. It is translated as CASSLDHRGGTFF.

The genes are TRBV7-3 and TRBJ2-6, with 10 bases that match TRBD1. The CDR3 totals 18 residues. Germline loops: CDR1 SGHTA, CDR2 FQGTGA. V trimming: 5 bases; J trimming: 0 bases; junction bases outside the gene matches: 7. CDR3 amino acids: CASSRTGGGFSGANVLTF. The CDR3 DNA reads TGTGCCAGCAGCCGGACAGGGGGGGGGTTCTCTGGGGCCAACGTCCTGACTTTC.

The chain employs TRBV18 and TRBJ1-6; a possible D gene is TRBD1 (5 bases). Germline V gives CDR1 KGHSH, CDR2 LQKENI. The CDR3 sequence is 14 residues long. Between the trimmed V and J ends, which lost 0 bases and 10 bases, there was a span of 10 bases. The CDR3 DNA sequence: TGTGCCAGCTCACCACCAGGGGTTGTCTCACCCCTCCACTTT. This translates into CASSPPGVVSPLHF.

In this sample, this clone turned up once. V usage is TRBV4-1 and J usage is TRBJ2-3; the D gene is possibly TRBD1 (5 bases). The germline V and J ends were trimmed by 5 bases and 0 bases, with 18 bases remaining between them. The CDR3 is 17 amino acids. Looked up from germline, CDR1 is MGHRA and CDR2 is YSYEKL. CDR3 nucleotide sequence: TGCGCCAGCAGCTCAGGACCCTCAGGGTCTAGCACAGATACGCAGTATTTT. Translated: CASSSGPSGSSTDTQYF.

V is TRBV5-1 and J is TRBJ1-2; D may be TRBD1 (6 bases). The CDR3 runs to 15 residues. The ends were cut back, 1 base at V and 5 bases at J, with 15 bases in the middle. Germline CDR1 reads SGHRS; CDR2 reads YFSETQ. The CDR3 reads CASSLLSGVSYGYTF. CDR3 coding DNA: TGCGCCAGCAGCTTGTTGTCAGGGGTTAGTTATGGCTACACCTTC.

This clone was picked up one time. At one end the junction does not follow the germline gene, possibly because of a read error. V is TRBV7-9 and J is TRBJ2-1; TRBD2 aligns across 8 bases. Germline CDR1 SEHNR, CDR2 FQNEAQ (reference sequence). The CDR3 length is 16 residues. CDR3 DNA sequence: TGTGCCAGCAGCCTAGCCACTAGCGGATCCTACAATGAGCAGTTCTTC. Amino acid sequence: CASSLATSGSYNEQFF.

The chain uses TRBV30 and TRBJ2-5; TRBD2 matches at 8 bases. The J call is doubtful: the DNA matches TRBJ2-7 better. The CDR3 spans 16 residues. Germline V lookup: CDR1 GTSNPN, CDR2 SVGIG (reference sequence). The CDR3 sequence is CAWSAPGGGTFYEQYF. The CDR3 DNA follows: TGTGCCTGGAGTGCCCCCGGGGGGGGGACGTTCTACGAGCAGTACTTC.

This clone was counted only a few times. CDR3 amino acids: CSAMREVEQFF. CDR3 DNA sequence: TGCAGTGCGATGAGGGAGGTTGAGCAGTTCTTC. V gene TRBV20-1 combines with J gene TRBJ2-1; a weak D match, TRBD2 (6 bases). CDR1 DFQATT and CDR2 SNEGSKA come from the germline V gene (reference sequence). V dropped 6 bases and J dropped 9 bases, with 12 bases sitting between them. The CDR3 sequence is 11 residues long.

This chain links TRBV6-6 with TRBJ1-1; 7 nucleotides line up with TRBD1. Germline assignment: CDR1 MNHNY and CDR2 SVGAGI (reference sequence). The CDR3 is made up of 14 amino acids. V lost 7 bases, J lost 1 base, and 6 bases stayed unmatched. CDR3 sequence: CASNPTGKNTEAFF. Here the CDR3 DNA reads TGTGCCAGCAACCCGACAGGGAAGAACACTGAAGCTTTCTTT.

The chain joins TRBV18 to TRBJ2-4; the match to TRBD1 covers 7 bases. Germline V gene sequence: CDR1 KGHSH, CDR2 LQKENI. V lost 6 bases to trimming and J lost 2 bases; unmatched junction nucleotides: 10. The CDR3 is 16 residues long. The CDR3 reads CASSQDRLPPKNIQYF. The DNA of the CDR3 is TGTGCCAGCTCGCAGGACAGGCTGCCCCCCAAAAACATTCAGTACTTC.

The chain couples TRBV29-1 to TRBJ2-7; maybe TRBD1 (6 bases). This CDR3 has 13 amino acids. Trimming removed 6 bases at V and 4 bases at J, with 16 bases between. In germline, CDR1 is SQVTM, CDR2 ANQGSEA. CDR3 loop: CSVPTDRPYEQYF. Here the CDR3 DNA reads TGCAGCGTCCCAACCGACAGGCCTTACGAGCAGTACTTC.